Listed below are T cell receptor beta chains from one sample, sequenced in a study of OX40 agonist ivuxolimab in advanced cancers. Data came from immunoSEQ multiplex PCR; TCRdb stores just in-frame clones and leaves some out. The sample has about 69,000 clones; 85% to 90% are singletons. The sample here was CD4+ or CD8+ T cells sorted from blood, taken in a trial of the OX40 agonist ivuxolimab. All receptors derive from an adult with an advanced solid tumor such as melanoma, head and neck, liver or kidney cancer. Each CDR3 is given with its conserved first and last residue. The D gene is left open where the match is weak. Some rows have no size entry. The others give once, few or many, or a class for an expanded clone.

CDR3nt	CDR3aa	abundance	d_gene	j_gene	v_gene	len
TGTGCCAGCAGTGGGGGACAGGGCAACACTGAAGCTTTCTTT	CASSGGQGNTEAFF	NA	TRBD1	TRBJ1-1	TRBV6-5	14
TGTGCCAGCTCACCAAGACTAGAGAACACCGGGGAGCTGTTTTTT	CASSPRLENTGELFF	NA	NA	TRBJ2-2	TRBV18	15
TGTGCCAGCAGCTTCTGGACAGGGGGCGAGGAGCAGTTCTTC	CASSFWTGGEEQFF	NA	TRBD1	TRBJ2-1	TRBV7-2	14
TGTGCCAGCAGCTTGGACAGGGGGGAGGATGGCTACACCTTC	CASSLDRGEDGYTF	NA	TRBD1	TRBJ1-2	TRBV5-4	14
TGCACCAGCAGTCCTACTAGCGGGGCGAACACCGGGGAGCTGTTTTTT	CTSSPTSGANTGELFF	NA	NA	TRBJ2-2	TRBV1	16
TGTGCCACCAGCAGAGCAGGACAGCCGAACACTGAAGCTTTCTTT	CATSRAGQPNTEAFF	NA	NA	TRBJ1-1	TRBV15	15
TGCAGTGCAGAGCGGGAACAAGCTTTCTTT	CSAEREQAFF	few	NA	TRBJ1-1	TRBV20-1	10
TGTGCCAGTAGTTATATTGGTAGTCGGTCGGGGTTTCAGCCCCAGCATTTT	CASSYIGSRSGFQPQHF	NA	NA	TRBJ1-5	TRBV19	17
TGTGCCAGCAGCCCTATAAAACAGGGGAGTCGTGGAGATACGCAGTATTTT	CASSPIKQGSRGDTQYF	few	TRBD1	TRBJ2-3	TRBV11-2	17
TGTGCCAGCAGTGATCGACTAGCGGGAGAACATGAGCAGTTCTTC	CASSDRLAGEHEQFF	NA	TRBD2	TRBJ2-1	TRBV6-8	15
TGTGCCAGCACTACAGGGCTTAACTATGGCTACACCTTC	CASTTGLNYGYTF	once	NA	TRBJ1-2	TRBV28	13
TGTGCCAGCAGCTCCACTAGCGTCGAGCAGTACTTC	CASSSTSVEQYF	NA	TRBD2	TRBJ2-7	TRBV7-6	12
TGTGCCAGCAGCACACGTACCGGGGACGGCAATCAGCCCCAGCATTTT	CASSTRTGDGNQPQHF	NA	NA	TRBJ1-5	TRBV7-2	16
TGTGCCAGCAGCCCACGACAGGGAATGAACACTGAAGCTTTCTTT	CASSPRQGMNTEAFF	NA	TRBD1	TRBJ1-1	TRBV9	15
TGTGCCAGCAGCCCACCGGCGGGACTAGCGGGGGGTCATGAGCAGTTCTTC	CASSPPAGLAGGHEQFF	NA	TRBD2	TRBJ2-1	TRBV5-6	17
TGCGCCAGCAGCCAAGACAGGGGCAGGGGTGTACCCCAGCATTTT	CASSQDRGRGVPQHF	NA	NA	TRBJ1-5	TRBV4-3	15
TGTGCCAGCAGTTTCGGACTAGCGGGAGGGCCCTCACTTCCCAATGAGCAGTTCTTC	CASSFGLAGGPSLPNEQFF	NA	TRBD2	TRBJ2-1	TRBV28	19
TGTGCCAGCAGCTTCGCCTTGAACACTGAAGCTTTCTTT	CASSFALNTEAFF	NA	NA	TRBJ1-1	TRBV7-9	13
TGTGCCAGCAGCTCTCAGGACAGATTCGCGTTTTTT	CASSSQDRFAFF	NA	NA	TRBJ1-4	TRBV28	12
TGTGCCAGCAGTCTAGCGGGATACACAGATACGCAGTATTTT	CASSLAGYTDTQYF	NA	TRBD2	TRBJ2-3	TRBV6-6	14
TGTGCCAGCATTAGCGGAGCCTACAATGAGCAGTTCTTC	CASISGAYNEQFF	NA	NA	TRBJ2-1	TRBV28	13
TGTGCCAGCTCACTGGCTACTTTCACAGATACGCAGTATTTT	CASSLATFTDTQYF	NA	NA	TRBJ2-3	TRBV18	14
TGTGCCAGCAGTTTAGGACTGGGGGGAGGCTCCTACGAGCAGTACTTC	CASSLGLGGGSYEQYF	NA	NA	TRBJ2-7	TRBV28	16
TGTGCCTGGATCGTTAGCGGGAACCAAGAGACCCAGTACTTC	CAWIVSGNQETQYF	NA	TRBD2	TRBJ2-5	TRBV30	14
TGTGCCAGTAGCAAGGGGTACACTGAAGCTTTCTTT	CASSKGYTEAFF	few	NA	TRBJ1-1	TRBV19	12
TGTGCCAGCAGTTACGGTGCGGTCTCCTATGGCTACACCTTC	CASSYGAVSYGYTF	NA	NA	TRBJ1-2	TRBV6-5	14
TGTGCCAGCAGTCTCCTAGCGGGAAAGGGACCCGGGGAGCTGTTTTTT	CASSLLAGKGPGELFF	NA	TRBD2	TRBJ2-2	TRBV28	16
TGCAGCGTGGACGGGACTAGCGGGACCTACGAGCAGTACTTC	CSVDGTSGTYEQYF	NA	TRBD2	TRBJ2-7	TRBV29-1	14
TGTGCCAGCAGCGAGGATCTAGGGGAGATTAACGAGCAGTACTTC	CASSEDLGEINEQYF	NA	NA	TRBJ2-7	TRBV9	15
TGTGCCGTCAGTTGGGGCAAACTCTATGGCTACACCTTC	CAVSWGKLYGYTF	NA	NA	TRBJ1-2	TRBV28	13
TGTGCCAGCAGCCCGCTGACAGTTAGCACAGATACGCAGTATTTT	CASSPLTVSTDTQYF	medium-sized	NA	TRBJ2-3	TRBV11-2	15
TGTGCCAGTAGCCCCTTGAGGGAGCCCCAGCATTTT	CASSPLREPQHF	few	NA	TRBJ1-5	TRBV19	12
TGTGCCAGTAGTATCCTCCTAGGTTTCGGCGAGCAGTACTTC	CASSILLGFGEQYF	NA	NA	TRBJ2-7	TRBV19	14
TGTGCCAGTGGGACTTTCTCCTACAATGAGCAGTTCTTC	CASGTFSYNEQFF	NA	NA	TRBJ2-1	TRBV19	13
TGTGCCAGCAGCTTAGAGGTAGCGAGCTCCTACAATGAGCAGTTCTTC	CASSLEVASSYNEQFF	NA	NA	TRBJ2-1	TRBV7-8	16
TGTGCCAGCAGTTACTCGACGAGGCTGGACCAAGAGACCCAGTACTTC	CASSYSTRLDQETQYF	once	NA	TRBJ2-5	TRBV6-5	16
TGTGCCAGCAGCCCGGGGACAGGGAGGGCCTACGAGCAGTACTTC	CASSPGTGRAYEQYF	NA	TRBD1	TRBJ2-7	TRBV5-6	15
TGTGCCAGCAGCTTCAGATGGGAGACCCAGTACTTC	CASSFRWETQYF	NA	NA	TRBJ2-5	TRBV11-2	12
TGTGCCAGCAGTCTCCGGACAGGGGACGGGGAGCTGTTTTTT	CASSLRTGDGELFF	NA	TRBD1	TRBJ2-2	TRBV28	14
TGTGCCAGCTCACGAGGAGAGACCCAGTACTTC	CASSRGETQYF	NA	NA	TRBJ2-5	TRBV18	11
TGTGCCGGGGGGACAAGGAATGAAAAACTGTTTTTT	CAGGTRNEKLFF	NA	NA	TRBJ1-4	TRBV7-9	12
TGCGCCAGCAGCTTGGCGACGGGGAGCTCCTACGAGCAGTACTTC	CASSLATGSSYEQYF	NA	NA	TRBJ2-7	TRBV5-1	15
TGTGCCTGGAGTGTTATCAGCACGGCGAACACTGAAGCTTTCTTT	CAWSVISTANTEAFF	few	NA	TRBJ1-1	TRBV30	15
TGTGCCAGCAGCTTAACCGGGACAGGGGGCATGGATACGCAGTATTTT	CASSLTGTGGMDTQYF	NA	TRBD1	TRBJ2-3	TRBV7-3	16
TGTGCCAGCGGACTTCCGGGACCCCCTAACTACGAGCAGTACTTC	CASGLPGPPNYEQYF	NA	NA	TRBJ2-7	TRBV28	15
TGTGCCAGCAGCTTATGGTCCCGCTTAGGAAATGAGCAGTTCTTC	CASSLWSRLGNEQFF	once	NA	TRBJ2-1	TRBV7-3	15
TGTGCCAGCAGTAAGGGAACTCTCCGTAACCCGCCCCAGCATTTT	CASSKGTLRNPPQHF	NA	NA	TRBJ1-5	TRBV28	15
TGTGCCAGCAGTCAAGGCCTATACACTGAAGCTTTCTTT	CASSQGLYTEAFF	NA	NA	TRBJ1-1	TRBV6-1	13
TGTGCCAGCAGTCGCGGTGGACAGGTCAACAATGAGCAGTTCTTC	CASSRGGQVNNEQFF	NA	TRBD1	TRBJ2-1	TRBV6-5	15
TGTGCCAGCAGCCAACAAATTGACCTCACAGATACGCAGTATTTT	CASSQQIDLTDTQYF	NA	NA	TRBJ2-3	TRBV4-2	15
TGTGCCAGCTCACCCGACAGGGAGCAGTACTTC	CASSPDREQYF	NA	NA	TRBJ2-7	TRBV18	11
TGTGCCAGCAGCTTAGTTTTCGGGACAGGGGGCTCAGGGGCTTTCTTT	CASSLVFGTGGSGAFF	NA	TRBD1	TRBJ1-1	TRBV7-9	16
TGTGCCAGCAGTTTATTTGGTAGTACGGGAAAATACAATGAGCAGTTCTTC	CASSLFGSTGKYNEQFF	NA	NA	TRBJ2-1	TRBV28	17
TGTGCCAGCAGTCCGCTTCGTGGGGCGGTTGGTTTGGGTAGCAATCAGCCCCAGCATTTT	CASSPLRGAVGLGSNQPQHF	NA	NA	TRBJ1-5	TRBV27	20
TGCAGCGTCTCCGGACTAGCGGGAGGGACCCGCGGGGATACGCAGTATTTT	CSVSGLAGGTRGDTQYF	NA	TRBD2	TRBJ2-3	TRBV29-1	17
TGCAGCGTTGTGCGAGGGCCTTCGAACACCGGGGAGCTGTTTTTT	CSVVRGPSNTGELFF	NA	NA	TRBJ2-2	TRBV29-1	15